One sample yielded the 12 T cell receptor beta chains listed below, sequenced in a study of shared clonotypes between healthy human individuals. The data were produced by immunoSEQ multiplex PCR, yet TCRdb's version contains in-frame clones alone and is incomplete. This sample yields about 1.1 million clones, of which 77% are seen a single time; 0.85% to 1% belongs to the top ten. The specimen sequenced was memory CD4+ T cells from PBMCs. Subset specified: CD45RA-negative fraction. The receptors were gathered from a young man in good health. Some clones in this sample may be carry-over from other donors' samples.

The chain couples TRBV28 to TRBJ2-1; no firm D call. Germline assignment: CDR1 MDHEN and CDR2 SYDVKM. V lost 11 bases, J lost 5 bases, and 10 bases lay in between. The CDR3 spans 11 residues. The CDR3 coding sequence is TGTGCCTGTCTGAGGAACAATGAGCAGTTCTTC. This encodes CACLRNNEQFF.

Details on this clone: At one end, the junction sequence differs from germline, possibly due to a read error. CDR3: CTSSLNEGETQYF. The CDR3 DNA sequence: TGTACCAGCAGCTTAAATGAGGGAGAGACCCAGTACTTC. The chain carries TRBV7-9 and TRBJ2-5, with a possible D match to TRBD2 (5 bases). The CDR3 is 13 amino acids. Germline CDR1 reads SEHNR; CDR2 reads FQNEAQ (reference sequence).

This clone has more than one count but fewer than ten. Other DNA sequences of this sample code for an identical CDR3. The J gene is TRBJ1-1, the V gene TRBV7-9; D gene ambiguous. The V and J ends lost 5 bases and 3 bases respectively, with 7 bases between them. From germline, CDR1 is SEHNR and CDR2 FQNEAQ (reference sequence). The CDR3 spans 12 residues. The CDR3 DNA reads TGTGCCAGCAGCCAGCGTCACACTGAAGCTTTCTTT. Its protein product is CASSQRHTEAFF.

The gene calls are TRBV19 and TRBJ2-7; TRBD1 aligns across 7 bases. There are 14 residues in the CDR3. V gave up 10 bases and J gave up 1 base; unmatched junction bases: 10. Germline CDR1 LNHDA, CDR2 SQIVND (reference sequence). In DNA, the CDR3 is TGTGCCACCTCCGAACCGGGACAGTCCTACGAGCAGTACTTC. Encoded protein: CATSEPGQSYEQYF.

J is TRBJ1-1 and V is TRBV10-3; 8 positions agree with TRBD1. The CDR3 runs 14 residues. The germline V gene encodes CDR1 ENHRY and CDR2 SYGVKD. V shed 6 bases, J shed 4 bases, and the junction held 7 bases outside the gene matches. CDR3 amino acids: CAIRLGQGGTEAFF. Here the CDR3 DNA reads TGTGCCATCAGACTCGGACAGGGTGGCACTGAAGCTTTCTTT.

The rearrangement joins TRBV5-1 to TRBJ1-5; D gene unclear. V gave up 0 bases and J gave up 7 bases, with 8 bases separating them. Per the germline V gene, CDR1 is SGHRS and CDR2 is YFSETQ. This CDR3 contains 13 residues. The CDR3 here is CASSLGVEQPQHF. Written as DNA, the CDR3 is TGCGCCAGCAGCTTGGGGGTAGAACAGCCCCAGCATTTT.

This clone has more than one count but fewer than ten. The chain employs TRBV7-9 and TRBJ2-1; 10 bases match TRBD1. V dropped 4 bases and J dropped 8; count of bases not matched to a gene: 5. This CDR3 is 14 amino acids long. The V gene's germline CDR1 is SEHNR and CDR2 FQNEAQ (reference sequence). DNA of the CDR3: TGTGCCAGCAGCTGGGGACAGGGGAGGGATGAGCAGTTCTTC. Protein product: CASSWGQGRDEQFF.

The V and J genes are TRBV5-3 and TRBJ2-2, with 7 bases fitting TRBD2. TRBV5-3 is classed as an ORF, of uncertain function. CDR3 size: 16 residues. Trimming cost V 6 bases and J 0 bases; bases outside gene matches: 8. In DNA form, the CDR3 reads TGTGCCAGAACCCTAAGGCGGGGGACGAACACCGGGGAGCTGTTTTTT. It encodes CARTLRRGTNTGELFF.

The chain couples TRBV6-1 to TRBJ1-1, with D perhaps TRBD1 (6 bases). V lost 11 bases to trimming and J lost 11 bases, with 30 bases between them. The germline CDR1 and CDR2 sequences are MNHNS and SASEGT. The CDR3 has 15 residues. The CDR3, as DNA: TGTGCCGGATCGGGGGCCCTGGGGGAGACAGTTGAGGCTTTCTTT. This encodes CAGSGALGETVEAFF.

The chain has TRBV4-1 and TRBJ1-2; D is undetermined. Germline values: CDR1 MGHRA, CDR2 YSYEKL. Trimming cost V 1 base and J 8 bases, with 14 bases left between them. The CDR3 length is 14 residues. This CDR3 reads CASSQGFGDMGYTF. CDR3 DNA: TGCGCCAGCAGCCAAGGTTTCGGGGATATGGGCTACACCTTC.

In its sample, this clone was seen once. The J gene is TRBJ2-5, the V gene TRBV4-1; unclear D gene. Germline V gives CDR1 MGHRA, CDR2 YSYEKL. This CDR3 contains 12 residues. Trimming removed 1 base from V and 6 bases from J, with 6 bases in between. Written as DNA, the CDR3 is TGCGCCAGCAGCCAAGCGGGCAAGACCCAGTACTTC. Translating it yields CASSQAGKTQYF.

The rearrangement joins TRBV9 to TRBJ1-2; unclear D gene. CDR3 length: 12 amino acids. Germline lookup yields CDR1 SGDLS and CDR2 YYNGEE. The ends were cut back, 0 bases at V and 8 bases at J, with 8 bases in the middle. This CDR3 is CASSVVNSGYTF. The CDR3 nucleotides are TGTGCCAGCAGCGTAGTGAACAGCGGCTACACCTTC.